These 19 T cell receptor beta chains were sequenced from one sample in a study of human CD4 T cells and Enterobacteriaceae. Memory CD4+ T cells were sorted as all CD4+ cells except CD45RA+CCR7+CD95- naive cells, over 95% pure. Sequenced by immunoSEQ multiplex PCR; TCRdb stores in-frame clones only, minus some. The sample records 25,000 to 30,000 clones, approximately 82% being singletons. What was sequenced was memory CD4+ T cells from blood. These receptors were taken from a human donor in good health.

The chain uses TRBV6-1 and TRBJ1-1; 8 positions match TRBD1. The CDR3 loop spans 14 amino acids. J gave up 1 base and V 4 bases, and 2 bases lay outside the gene matches. The V gene's germline CDR1 is MNHNS and CDR2 SASEGT. The CDR3, as DNA: TGTGCCAGCAGTGGCGACAGGGGGAACACTGAAGCTTTCTTT. Its translation: CASSGDRGNTEAFF.

The rearrangement uses TRBV7-3 and TRBJ2-3, with 10 positions matching TRBD2. Germline-derived CDR1 and CDR2 are SGHTA and FQGTGA. The CDR3 is made up of 15 amino acids. The junction had 6 bases not matched to a gene; V was cut back by 5 bases and J by 4 bases. The CDR3 loop is CASSPGAGGADTQYF. CDR3 nucleotides: TGTGCCAGCAGCCCAGGAGCGGGAGGGGCAGATACGCAGTATTTT.

The rearrangement links TRBV6-1 to TRBJ1-1, with no clear D. Per the germline V gene, CDR1 is MNHNS and CDR2 is SASEGT. This CDR3 is 13 amino acids long. The V gene lost 1 base and the J gene lost 1 base, with 4 bases spanning the gap. The CDR3: CASSEVANTEAFF. The CDR3, as DNA: TGTGCCAGCAGTGAAGTGGCGAACACTGAAGCTTTCTTT.

This clone showed up just once. The gene calls are TRBV5-1 and TRBJ2-7; D may correspond to TRBD1 or TRBD2 (6 bases each). The germline gives CDR1 SGHRS, CDR2 YFSETQ. Deletions cut 2 bases from V and 4 bases from J, with 13 bases between. This CDR3 comprises 14 residues. The CDR3 spells CASSFIQGGYEQYF. The CDR3 DNA reads as TGCGCCAGCAGCTTCATACAGGGAGGTTACGAGCAGTACTTC.

This chain connects TRBV28 to TRBJ1-5; D not resolved. This CDR3 region has 11 residues. Trimming removed 3 bases at V and 6 bases at J, with 3 bases between. Germline V lookup: CDR1 MDHEN, CDR2 SYDVKM. CDR3 in amino acids: CASSLGQPQHF. DNA for the CDR3: TGTGCCAGCAGTTTGGGTCAGCCCCAGCATTTT.

The rearrangement joins TRBV5-1 to TRBJ2-1; the match to TRBD1 covers 7 bases. Germline-derived CDR1 and CDR2 are SGHRS and YFSETQ. V lost 5 bases to trimming and J lost 7 bases; unmatched junction nucleotides: 18. The CDR3 has 17 amino acids. CDR3 sequence (DNA): TGCGCCAGCAGAAGGGATCCTAATTCCGGGACAGTGAATGAGCAGTTCTTC. This sequence encodes CASRRDPNSGTVNEQFF.

J is TRBJ2-7 and V is TRBV10-2; TRBD1 matches 8 bases. Germline lookup yields CDR1 WSHSY and CDR2 SAAADI. V shed 10 bases, J shed 1 base, and the junction held 12 bases outside the gene matches. The CDR3 is 15 residues long. The CDR3 is CATCPQGAGSYEQYF. In DNA, the CDR3 is TGCGCCACATGCCCCCAGGGGGCAGGTTCCTACGAGCAGTACTTC.

This rearrangement joins TRBV2 to TRBJ1-2; a weak D match, TRBD1 (5 bases). V lost 0 bases and J lost 5, with 10 bases in between. From germline, CDR1 is SNHLY and CDR2 FYNNEI. The CDR3 is 14 residues long. The CDR3 reads CASSEAQRGYGYTF. DNA of the CDR3: TGTGCCAGCAGTGAAGCCCAGAGGGGATATGGCTACACCTTC.

The chain links TRBV5-4 to TRBJ2-7; D is possibly TRBD1 or TRBD2 (5 bases each). Trimming shortened V by 2 bases and J by 0 bases, and 12 bases separated the two germline ends. The CDR3 loop spans 15 amino acids. From germline, CDR1 is SGHNT and CDR2 YYREEE (reference sequence). CDR3 nucleotide sequence: TGTGCCAGCAGCTTATGGGACCAGAGCTCCTACGAGCAGTACTTC. Protein product: CASSLWDQSSYEQYF.

The V call is TRBV11-2, the J call TRBJ1-1, with D maybe TRBD1 (5 bases). CDR1 and CDR2 (germline): SGHAT, FQNNGV. V was trimmed by 4 bases and J by 6 bases, leaving 12 bases between them. There are 13 residues in the CDR3. The CDR3 DNA reads as TGTGCCAGCAGCTACTCTCCGGGGGCTGAAGCTTTCTTT. This gives the protein CASSYSPGAEAFF.

This clone was picked up one time. V gene TRBV9 combines with J gene TRBJ2-7; D gene uncertain. This CDR3 is 14 amino acids long. The V and J ends lost 2 bases and 4 bases respectively, with 13 bases between them. Germline assignment: CDR1 SGDLS and CDR2 YYNGEE. The DNA for the CDR3 is TGTGCCAGCAGCGTTTCTACGGGCCCATACGAGCAGTACTTC. Protein sequence: CASSVSTGPYEQYF.

The chain combines TRBV7-9 with TRBJ1-3; D remains ambiguous. Per germline, CDR1 SEHNR and CDR2 FQNEAQ (reference sequence). V was pared by 1 base and J by 4 bases, with 2 bases between. The CDR3 consists of 12 residues. The CDR3: CASSLGGNTIYF. The CDR3, as DNA: TGTGCCAGCAGCTTAGGAGGAAACACCATATATTTT.

The chain combines TRBV27 with TRBJ2-1, with 9 nucleotides matching TRBD2. The CDR3 spans 12 residues. In germline, CDR1 is MNHEY, CDR2 SMNVEV (reference sequence). V trimming: 6 bases; J trimming: 14 bases; junction bases outside the gene matches: 8. CDR3 loop: CASSSGGRAEFF. DNA of the CDR3: TGTGCCAGCAGCTCCGGCGGGAGGGCCGAGTTCTTC.

The chain links TRBV6-6 to TRBJ1-5; D is ambiguous. Germline loops: CDR1 MNHNY, CDR2 SVGAGI (reference sequence). V lost 8 bases and J lost 6, with 14 bases in between. The CDR3 totals 13 residues. As DNA, the CDR3 is TGTGCCAGCCATACACGAGGAGGTCAGCCCCAGCATTTT. Its translation is CASHTRGGQPQHF.

This sequence joins TRBV2 and TRBJ1-1; D may be TRBD1 (6 bases). The V end was cut by 7 bases, the J end by 4 bases, with 10 bases between. CDR3 length: 12 amino acids. Germline CDR1 is SNHLY and CDR2 is FYNNEI. The CDR3 sequence: CASKEGGTEAFF. The CDR3 nucleotides read TGTGCCAGCAAAGAGGGGGGCACTGAAGCTTTCTTT. Full variable domain (rest looked up from reference TRBV2 and TRBJ1-1): EPEVTQTPSHQVTQMGQEVILRCVPISNHLYFYWYRQILGQKVEFLVSFYNNEISEKSEIFDDQFSVERPDGSNFTLKIRSTKLEDSAMYFCASKEGGTEAFFGQGTRLTVV.

The chain links TRBV28 to TRBJ2-1; perhaps TRBD2 as D (5 bases). Germline-derived CDR1 and CDR2 are MDHEN and SYDVKM. With 6 bases removed from V and 10 bases from J, the gap between germline ends came to 22 bases. The CDR3 is made up of 15 amino acids. The CDR3 region is CASSLTSTTQMEQFF. CDR3 bases: TGTGCCAGCAGCCTAACCTCGACTACCCAGATGGAGCAGTTCTTC.

This chain uses TRBV30 with TRBJ1-2; no reliable D call. V was clipped by 7 bases and J by 2 bases, with 11 bases between them. This CDR3 region has 12 residues. In germline, CDR1 is GTSNPN, CDR2 SVGIG (reference sequence). Written as DNA, the CDR3 is TGTGCCTTAACGGGGTTCAACTATGGCTACACCTTC. Its protein is CALTGFNYGYTF.

This chain uses TRBV19 with TRBJ2-1, with 10 nucleotides matching TRBD1. The CDR3 spans 16 residues. V lost 4 bases to trimming and J lost 3 bases; unmatched junction nucleotides: 6. Germline lookup yields CDR1 LNHDA and CDR2 SQIVND (reference sequence). CDR3 bases: TGTGCCAGTAGTACTCAGACAGGGGGCTTCTACAATGAGCAGTTCTTC. Its translation is CASSTQTGGFYNEQFF.

This chain uses TRBV19 with TRBJ1-2, with no clear D. Germline V CDR1 and CDR2: LNHDA, SQIVND (reference sequence). Trimming took off 5 bases at V and 4 bases at J, with 8 bases between the two ends. The CDR3 spans 12 residues. CDR3 sequence (DNA): TGTGCCAGTAGTCAACACCGCTATGGCTACACCTTC. Translating gives CASSQHRYGYTF.